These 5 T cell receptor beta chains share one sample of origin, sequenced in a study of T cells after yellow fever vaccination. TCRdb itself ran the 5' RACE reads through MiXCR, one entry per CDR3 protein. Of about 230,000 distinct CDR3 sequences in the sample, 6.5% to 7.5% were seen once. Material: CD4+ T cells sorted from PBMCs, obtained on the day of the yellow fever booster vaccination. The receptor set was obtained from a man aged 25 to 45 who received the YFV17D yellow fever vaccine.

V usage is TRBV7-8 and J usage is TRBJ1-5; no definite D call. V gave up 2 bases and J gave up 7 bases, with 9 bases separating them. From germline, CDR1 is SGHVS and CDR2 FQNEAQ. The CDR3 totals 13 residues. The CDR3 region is CASSLWGTQPQHF. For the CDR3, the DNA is TGTGCCAGCAGCTTATGGGGAACCCAGCCCCAGCATTTT.

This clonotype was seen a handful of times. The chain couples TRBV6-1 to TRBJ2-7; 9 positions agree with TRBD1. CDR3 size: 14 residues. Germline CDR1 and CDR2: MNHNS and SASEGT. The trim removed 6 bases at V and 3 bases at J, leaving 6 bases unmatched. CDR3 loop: CASREGQGHYEQYF. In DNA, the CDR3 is TGTGCCAGCAGAGAGGGACAGGGCCACTACGAGCAGTACTTC.

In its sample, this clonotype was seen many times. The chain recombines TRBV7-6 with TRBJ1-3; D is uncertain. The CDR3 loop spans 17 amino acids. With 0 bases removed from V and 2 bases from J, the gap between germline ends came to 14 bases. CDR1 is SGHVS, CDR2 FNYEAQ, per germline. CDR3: CASSLARLQSPGNTIYF. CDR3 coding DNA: TGTGCCAGCAGCTTAGCGCGATTACAGAGTCCTGGAAACACCATATATTTT.

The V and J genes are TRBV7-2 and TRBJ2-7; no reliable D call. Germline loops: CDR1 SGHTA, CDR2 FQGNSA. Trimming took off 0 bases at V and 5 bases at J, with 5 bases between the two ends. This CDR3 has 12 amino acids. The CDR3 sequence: CASSLARNEQYF. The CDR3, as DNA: TGTGCCAGCAGCTTAGCTCGTAACGAGCAGTACTTC.

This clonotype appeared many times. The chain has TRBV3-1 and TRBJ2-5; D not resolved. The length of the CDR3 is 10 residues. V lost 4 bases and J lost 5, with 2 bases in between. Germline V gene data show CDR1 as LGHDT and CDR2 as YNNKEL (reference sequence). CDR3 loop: CASSRETQYF. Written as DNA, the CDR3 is TGTGCCAGCAGCCGGGAGACCCAGTACTTC.